The clone carrying this T cell receptor beta chain was recorded many times. What it binds is not known. This entry belongs to a study of molecular identifiers for immune sequencing clone quantification. Broader study findings: In naive cells, clones above 20 RNA copies held under 1% of molecules, whereas in effector cells they held over 97%. Underestimation of highly expanded clone sizes could arise where identical TCR molecules share a barcode.

Bulk TCR library preparation followed previously described methods with listed TCR primers. TCRdb recomputed calls from the PCR reads with MiXCR, one row per CDR3 protein. The table has 100,000 or so distinct CDR3 sequences, approximately 22% seen once. Source material for naive CD8 libraries was about 17,000 to 1,100,000 sorted cells, with 10%, 30% or 50% RNA. The V gene's germline CDR1 is SNHLY and CDR2 FYNNEI. V was cut by 6 bases and J by 11 bases, with 16 bases left in between. CDR3 size: 13 residues. This chain links TRBV2 with TRBJ2-2; D gene unclear. The receptor was isolated from a human donor in good health. Some libraries in this study had Jurkat cell RNA spiked in. Material for sequencing was naive CD8+ T cells from blood, with Jurkat cell RNA spiked in. As to subset: FACS-sorted CD8+CD4-CCR7+CD45RA+ naive T cells. This CDR3 reads CASRGSPPAELFF. CDR3 nucleotide sequence: TGTGCCAGCAGAGGCTCACCCCCCGCCGAGCTGTTTTTT.